The 26 T cell receptor beta chains given below trace back to one sample, sequenced in a study of blood T cell repertoires in COVID-19. Assay: immunoSEQ multiplex PCR; the TCRdb copy retains only in-frame clones and omits some. The sample gives some 46,000 clones, 70% to 90% of which show up once; approximately 32% is in the top ten. The sequenced material came from peripheral blood. The origin of the receptors is a woman aged 80 or older with COVID-19, enrolled during active disease.

The chain carries TRBV27 and TRBJ1-5; TRBD1 agrees at 10 bases. Trimming removed 2 bases from V and 6 bases from J; junction bases left unmatched: 4. CDR3 length: 15 residues. The germline gives CDR1 MNHEY, CDR2 SMNVEV (reference sequence). This CDR3 reads CASSLRGQGTQPQHF. DNA of the CDR3: TGTGCCAGCAGTTTACGGGGACAGGGGACTCAGCCCCAGCATTTT.

The chain is built from TRBV7-9 and TRBJ1-5; 7 bases agree with TRBD1. V shed 5 bases, J shed 5 bases, and the junction held 3 bases outside the gene matches. The CDR3 has 13 amino acids. CDR1 and CDR2 (germline): SEHNR, FQNEAQ (reference sequence). This CDR3 reads CASSTQGDQPQHF. The CDR3 DNA reads TGTGCCAGCAGCACGCAGGGGGATCAGCCCCAGCATTTT.

A remark on this clone: One base away lies a much larger clone, so this may be a sequencing read error. At the DNA level, this CDR3 is encoded by other sequences in the same sample as well. This chain joins TRBV9 and TRBJ1-6; 9 positions match TRBD1. The CDR3 runs 15 residues. Trimming cost V 4 bases and J 10 bases; bases outside gene matches: 9. Germline CDR1 and CDR2: SGDLS and YYNGEE. The CDR3 spells CASSPLGQGNSPLHF. Written as DNA, the CDR3 is TGTGCCAGCAGCCCTCTCGGACAGGGGAACTCACCCCTCCACTTT.

The gene calls are TRBV3-1 (or the pseudogene TRBV3-2) and TRBJ2-5, with D tentatively TRBD2 (7 bases). Trimming removed 4 bases at V and 5 bases at J, with 17 bases between. There are 15 residues in the CDR3. Germline V CDR1 and CDR2: LGHDT, YNNKEL (reference sequence). The CDR3 nucleotides are TGTGCCAGCAGCCCCCCAAGGGGGGGGTCGGAGACCCAGTACTTC. Amino acid sequence: CASSPPRGGSETQYF.

The chain employs TRBV19 and TRBJ2-7; 8 positions match TRBD2. The CDR3 sequence is 16 residues long. The J segment lost 9 bases and the V segment lost 5 bases, leaving 18 bases of the junction unmatched. CDR1 and CDR2 from the germline V gene are LNHDA and SQIVND (reference sequence). CDR3 amino acids: CASSEVGFSGDMVQYF. The DNA for the CDR3 is TGTGCCAGTAGTGAAGTCGGGTTTAGCGGGGATATGGTGCAGTACTTC.

The rearrangement uses TRBV5-5 and TRBJ2-5, with D possibly matching TRBD2 (7 bases). Germline assignment: CDR1 SGHKS and CDR2 YYEKEE (reference sequence). V was shortened by 2 bases and J by 0 bases, with 14 bases between the two germline ends. The CDR3 runs to 16 residues. The CDR3 loop reads CASSFSRGGHQETQYF. Here the CDR3 DNA reads TGTGCCAGCAGCTTTAGCCGCGGGGGCCACCAAGAGACCCAGTACTTC.

The chain combines TRBV2 with TRBJ1-3, with D maybe TRBD1 (6 bases). The V end was cut by 8 bases, the J end by 2 bases, with 13 bases between. The CDR3 is 14 residues long. The germline V gene encodes CDR1 SNHLY and CDR2 FYNNEI. The CDR3 sequence: CASVQGLAGNTIYF. Here the CDR3 DNA reads TGTGCCAGCGTACAGGGACTAGCTGGAAACACCATATATTTT.

The chain uses TRBV2 and TRBJ2-2, with 8 bases aligning to TRBD1. The ends lost 5 bases at V and 7 bases at J; junction bases unmatched: 6. This CDR3 comprises 14 residues. Per the germline V gene, CDR1 is SNHLY and CDR2 is FYNNEI. The CDR3 bases are TGTGCCAGCAGTATACGACAGGGGCTCGGGGAGCTGTTTTTT. It yields the protein CASSIRQGLGELFF.

The gene calls are TRBV5-1 and TRBJ2-3; 9 nucleotides line up with TRBD1. The J segment lost 6 bases and the V segment lost 4 bases, leaving 9 bases of the junction unmatched. CDR1 is SGHRS and CDR2 is YFSETQ in the germline V gene. The CDR3 totals 15 residues. CDR3 nucleotides: TGCGCCAGCAGCATGGGACAGGGCATGGTCGATACGCAGTATTTT. Protein sequence: CASSMGQGMVDTQYF.

This chain joins TRBV3-1 (or the pseudogene TRBV3-2) and TRBJ1-2; 9 positions match TRBD1. V trimming: 3 bases; J trimming: 2 bases; junction bases outside the gene matches: 4. This CDR3 is 15 amino acids long. Germline-derived CDR1 and CDR2 are LGHDT and YNNKEL (reference sequence). CDR3: CASSHLDRGNYGYTF. The CDR3 nucleotides read TGTGCCAGCAGCCACCTGGACAGGGGAAACTATGGCTACACCTTC.

This CDR3 reads CASSFRQGDYGYTF. CDR3 bases: TGTGCCAGCTCATTTCGACAGGGAGACTATGGCTACACCTTC. V and J are TRBV18 and TRBJ1-2; 7 bases are a match to TRBD1. CDR1 is KGHSH and CDR2 is LQKENI in the germline V gene. The CDR3 runs 14 residues. V was clipped by 5 bases and J by 3 bases; unmatched bases: 6.

For the CDR3, the DNA is TGTGCCAGCAGTCTGGAGGGAAAGTTCAATCAGCCCCAGCATTTT. Translated, it gives CASSLEGKFNQPQHF. V usage is TRBV6-6 and J usage is TRBJ1-5; D unclear. V lost 5 bases and J 3 bases, leaving 14 bases between the germline ends. The CDR3 has 15 amino acids. The germline V gene has CDR1 MNHNY and CDR2 SVGAGI (reference sequence).

This chain joins TRBV11-3 and TRBJ1-1; 9 bases align to TRBD1. Germline V gives CDR1 SGHNT, CDR2 YENEEA. Losses at the gene ends were 4 bases for V and 10 bases for J; bases not matched to a gene: 7. The CDR3 consists of 13 residues. This chain's CDR3 is CASSSRQGDRAFF. The CDR3 region has the DNA TGTGCCAGCAGCTCTCGACAGGGGGATCGAGCTTTCTTT.

V usage is TRBV28 and J usage is TRBJ1-4; 9 positions agree with TRBD1. The germline gives CDR1 MDHEN, CDR2 SYDVKM. The CDR3 sequence is 16 residues long. V trimming: 4 bases; J trimming: 8 bases; junction bases outside the gene matches: 11. The CDR3 reads CASSSQGAEDNEKLFF. The CDR3 DNA sequence: TGTGCCAGCAGTTCACAGGGGGCGGAGGACAACGAAAAACTGTTTTTT.

Concerning this clone itself: At the DNA level, this CDR3 is encoded by other sequences in the same sample as well. V and J are TRBV9 and TRBJ2-2; 9 bases match TRBD1. The CDR3 has 16 residues. CDR1 and CDR2 (germline): SGDLS, YYNGEE. With 0 bases clipped from V and 0 bases from J, the junction kept 0 bases outside the gene matches. The CDR3 DNA is TGTGCCAGCAGCGTAGGACAGGGGGCGAACACCGGGGAGCTGTTTTTT. Its protein is CASSVGQGANTGELFF.

V gene TRBV7-9 combines with J gene TRBJ2-7; TRBD1 is a possible D gene (5 bases). V was cut by 1 base and J by 7 bases, with 14 bases left in between. Germline assignment: CDR1 SEHNR and CDR2 FQNEAQ (reference sequence). The CDR3 covers 14 residues. CDR3 bases: TGTGCCAGCAGCTTAGATTGGGGCACGGCGGAGCAGTACTTC. It encodes CASSLDWGTAEQYF.

On this clone: Different DNA sequences within this sample yield the same CDR3. This chain connects TRBV11-2 to TRBJ2-2; D may be TRBD1 (5 bases). Germline V lookup: CDR1 SGHAT, CDR2 FQNNGV. The V gene lost 5 bases and the J gene lost 3 bases, with 13 bases spanning the gap. CDR3 length equals 15 residues. The CDR3 DNA sequence: TGTGCCAGCAGCACCGGAACAGGACACACCGGGGAGCTGTTTTTT. Protein product: CASSTGTGHTGELFF.

This chain joins TRBV10-3 and TRBJ1-2, with 7 bases lining up with TRBD1. Germline V gene lookup returns CDR1 ENHRY and CDR2 SYGVKD. The CDR3 consists of 14 residues. V shed 10 bases and J 4 bases; nucleotides not matched to a gene: 12. The CDR3 reads CATAQGVGGYGYTF. The DNA for the CDR3 is TGTGCCACCGCTCAGGGGGTCGGTGGCTATGGCTACACCTTC.

The J gene is TRBJ2-7, the V gene TRBV18; TRBD1 aligns across 8 bases. This CDR3 contains 13 residues. After removal of 3 bases from V and 6 bases from J, the junction contained 4 bases not matched to a gene. CDR1 and CDR2 from the germline V gene are KGHSH and LQKENI. The CDR3 DNA is TGTGCCAGCTCACCGATGGACAGGGCCGAGCAGTACTTC. Translation gives CASSPMDRAEQYF.

The rearrangement joins TRBV2 to TRBJ1-4; 9 positions agree with TRBD1. The CDR3 covers 13 residues. Per germline, CDR1 SNHLY and CDR2 FYNNEI. J was trimmed by 8 bases and V by 7 bases; bases with no gene match: 5. The CDR3 loop is CASTGTGKEKLFF. The CDR3 region has the DNA TGTGCCAGCACCGGGACAGGGAAGGAAAAACTGTTTTTT.

The CDR3 DNA reads TGTGCCTCCGTATGGCAGGTGAACACTGAAGCTTTCTTT. Its protein is CASVWQVNTEAFF. The chain joins TRBV6-6 to TRBJ1-1; D is undetermined. V lost 11 bases to trimming and J lost 0 bases, with 13 bases between them. The V gene's germline CDR1 is MNHNY and CDR2 SVGAGI (reference sequence). The CDR3 covers 13 residues.

The chain employs TRBV19 and TRBJ2-1, with 10 bases lining up with TRBD2. Germline trimming cut 8 bases from V and 12 bases from J; bases unmatched to any gene: 13. The CDR3 has 14 amino acids. From germline, CDR1 is LNHDA and CDR2 SQIVND (reference sequence). CDR3 nucleotide sequence: TGTGCCAGTTCCCGAGCGGGAGGGACACGGGGGCAGTTCTTC. Its protein product is CASSRAGGTRGQFF.

The chain has TRBV5-6 and TRBJ1-5; D is perhaps TRBD1 (5 bases). V lost 2 bases and J 3 bases, leaving 12 bases between the germline ends. Germline V CDR1 and CDR2: SGHDT, YYEEEE. The CDR3 extends over 15 amino acids. CDR3 amino acids: CASSFRTGNNQPQHF. The CDR3 coding sequence is TGTGCCAGCAGCTTTCGTACAGGTAACAATCAGCCCCAGCATTTT.

The chain employs TRBV5-6 and TRBJ1-5; 10 nucleotides line up with TRBD1. The CDR3 consists of 16 residues. V lost 3 bases to trimming and J lost 0 bases; unmatched junction nucleotides: 3. Per germline, CDR1 SGHDT and CDR2 YYEEEE. The CDR3 DNA reads as TGTGCCAGCAGCTGGGGACAGGGGTATAGCAATCAGCCCCAGCATTTT. Translated: CASSWGQGYSNQPQHF. Drawing the rest from reference TRBV5-6 and TRBJ1-5, the complete variable domain is DAGVTQSPTHLIKTRGQQVTLRCSPKSGHDTVSWYQQALGQGPQFIFQYYEEEERQRGNFPDRFSGHQFPNYSSELNVNALLLGDSALYLCASSWGQGYSNQPQHFGDGTRLSIL.

This clone was seen just once. The chain links TRBV19 to TRBJ2-5; TRBD2 might be the D (6 bases). The germline V gene encodes CDR1 LNHDA and CDR2 SQIVND (reference sequence). Trimming removed 7 bases from V and 2 bases from J, with 17 bases in between. This CDR3 contains 15 residues. DNA of the CDR3: TGTGCCAGTACCCCCGGAGGGCCAAATCAAGAGACCCAGTACTTC. Protein: CASTPGGPNQETQYF.

The chain recombines TRBV5-1 with TRBJ1-1; D possibly corresponds to TRBD1 (5 bases). The CDR3 is made up of 14 amino acids. The germline CDR1 and CDR2 sequences are SGHRS and YFSETQ. V dropped 1 base and J dropped 6 bases, with 13 bases sitting between them. The chain's CDR3 is CASSLQGPVAEAFF. DNA for the CDR3: TGCGCCAGCAGCTTGCAGGGCCCCGTCGCTGAAGCTTTCTTT. Full variable domain (remainder filled in from reference TRBV5-1 and TRBJ1-1): KAGVTQTPRYLIKTRGQQVTLSCSPISGHRSVSWYQQTPGQGLQFLFEYFSETQRNKGNFPGRFSGRQFSNSRSEMNVSTLELGDSALYLCASSLQGPVAEAFFGQGTRLTVV.